Shown below are 30 T cell receptor beta chains from a single sample sequenced in a study of blood T cell repertoires in COVID-19. Only in-frame clones appear in the TCRdb table, and some are missing; sequencing was by immunoSEQ multiplex PCR. The sample has 200,000 to 250,000 clones; around 81% are singletons. The sequencing sample was made of peripheral blood. The source is a human donor in a cohort sampled during active COVID-19.

The V and J genes are TRBV18 and TRBJ1-1; weak D call: TRBD1 (5 bases). Between the trimmed V and J ends, which lost 3 bases and 4 bases, there was a span of 15 bases. The CDR3 covers 15 residues. Germline CDR1 reads KGHSH; CDR2 reads LQKENI. DNA for the CDR3: TGTGCCAGCTCACCGTCGACAGTTGAGAGCACTGAAGCTTTCTTT. Translation gives CASSPSTVESTEAFF.

CDR3 nucleotides: TGTGCCAGCAGCCAAGGGGTATTGAGGGAGGGGTATATGGAAAAACTGTTTTTT. Translated: CASSQGVLREGYMEKLFF. The chain is built from TRBV3-1 (or the pseudogene TRBV3-2) and TRBJ1-4, with D possibly TRBD1 on 5 matching bases. There are 18 residues in the CDR3. CDR1 and CDR2 from the germline V gene are LGHDT and YNNKEL (reference sequence). The V and J ends lost 1 base and 8 bases respectively, with 23 bases between them.

The rearrangement joins TRBV7-2 to TRBJ2-7, with 7 bases aligning to TRBD1. This CDR3 spans 15 amino acids. The ends lost 4 bases at V and 1 base at J; junction bases unmatched: 7. CDR1 is SGHTA, CDR2 FQGNSA, per germline. CDR3 protein: CASSSQTGWSYEQYF. The CDR3 coding sequence is TGTGCCAGCAGCTCCCAGACAGGGTGGTCCTACGAGCAGTACTTC.

The chain joins TRBV19 to TRBJ2-6; maybe TRBD1 (6 bases). V was clipped by 4 bases and J by 0 bases, with 10 bases between them. The V gene's germline CDR1 is LNHDA and CDR2 SQIVND (reference sequence). The CDR3 spans 16 residues. CDR3 in DNA: TGTGCCAGTAGTACTAACAGGGTCTCTGGGGCCAACGTCCTGACTTTC. It encodes CASSTNRVSGANVLTF.

This rearrangement joins TRBV2 to TRBJ2-1; TRBD1 matches 9 bases. CDR3 length: 16 amino acids. From germline, CDR1 is SNHLY and CDR2 FYNNEI. Trimming removed 6 bases from V and 9 bases from J; junction bases left unmatched: 15. CDR3 in amino acids: CASSLGGTGNDAEQFF. CDR3 nucleotide sequence: TGTGCCAGCAGCCTTGGGGGGACAGGGAATGACGCTGAGCAGTTCTTC.

CDR3 DNA: TGCGCCAGCAGCTTCAAAAGACCGGGACAGGGGTGGACTGAAGCTTTCTTT. It specifies CASSFKRPGQGWTEAFF. The V gene is TRBV5-1, the J gene TRBJ1-1; 10 bases are a match to TRBD1. The trim removed 2 bases at V and 5 bases at J, leaving 12 bases unmatched. This CDR3 has 17 amino acids. Germline CDR1 SGHRS, CDR2 YFSETQ.

CDR3 in amino acids: CASSEGRVINSPLHF. The CDR3, as DNA: TGTGCCAGCAGTGAAGGGCGGGTAATTAATTCACCCCTCCACTTT. V is TRBV2 and J is TRBJ1-6; D is uncertain. There are 15 residues in the CDR3. Trimming pared 1 base from V and 6 bases from J, leaving 10 bases between. Germline CDR1 SNHLY, CDR2 FYNNEI.

The gene calls are TRBV27 and TRBJ2-5; D is unclear. V was cut by 3 bases and J by 5 bases, with 16 bases left in between. The CDR3 is made up of 15 amino acids. Per germline, CDR1 MNHEY and CDR2 SMNVEV (reference sequence). CDR3 sequence reads: CASSFFGAAQETQYF. Here the CDR3 DNA reads TGTGCCAGCAGTTTCTTTGGAGCAGCCCAGGAGACCCAGTACTTC.

The chain couples TRBV2 to TRBJ2-3; TRBD2 agrees at 13 bases. Per the germline V gene, CDR1 is SNHLY and CDR2 is FYNNEI. This CDR3 has 15 residues. Trimming took 4 bases from V and 5 from J; bases not matched to a gene: 3. The CDR3 sequence: CASSGRLAGGDTQYF. In DNA, the CDR3 is TGTGCCAGCAGTGGAAGACTAGCGGGAGGAGATACGCAGTATTTT. Together with reference TRBV2 and TRBJ2-3, the CDR3 gives the full variable domain: EPEVTQTPSHQVTQMGQEVILRCVPISNHLYFYWYRQILGQKVEFLVSFYNNEISEKSEIFDDQFSVERPDGSNFTLKIRSTKLEDSAMYFCASSGRLAGGDTQYFGPGTRLTVL.

The rearrangement joins TRBV7-9 to TRBJ2-7; TRBD1 aligns across 9 bases. The CDR3 is made up of 15 amino acids. Germline trimming cut 6 bases from V and 3 bases from J; bases unmatched to any gene: 9. CDR1 is SEHNR, CDR2 FQNEAQ, per germline (reference sequence). In DNA, the CDR3 is TGTGCCAGCAGTTTTACGACAGGGGGAGACTACGAGCAGTACTTC. This sequence encodes CASSFTTGGDYEQYF. The entire variable domain, with the rest obtained from reference TRBV7-9 and TRBJ2-7, is as follows: DTGVSQNPRHKITKRGQNVTFRCDPISEHNRLYWYRQTLGQGPEFLTYFQNEAQLEKSRLLSDRFSAERPKGSFSTLEIQRTEQGDSAMYLCASSFTTGGDYEQYFGPGTRLTVT.

The V and J genes are TRBV3-1 (or the pseudogene TRBV3-2) and TRBJ1-2, with 7 bases fitting TRBD1. The junction had 4 bases not matched to a gene; V was cut back by 0 bases and J by 6 bases. CDR1 is LGHDT, CDR2 YNNKEL, per germline (reference sequence). The CDR3 has 14 amino acids. The CDR3, as DNA: TGTGCCAGCAGCCAAGAGGTAACAGGGGATGGCTACACCTTC. It codes for CASSQEVTGDGYTF.

The chain employs TRBV9 and TRBJ1-1; tentatively, D is TRBD1 (6 bases). The CDR3 sequence is 15 residues long. Trimming took 4 bases from V and 6 from J, leaving 19 bases between them. Germline loops: CDR1 SGDLS, CDR2 YYNGEE. Here the CDR3 DNA reads TGTGCCAGCAGCCCCAGACAGGCCCAAGGGGCTGAAGCTTTCTTT. As protein: CASSPRQAQGAEAFF.

This clone has just one count. The rearrangement joins TRBV6-6 to TRBJ2-7; no firm D call. This CDR3 spans 11 amino acids. Germline V gene sequence: CDR1 MNHNY, CDR2 SVGAGI (reference sequence). V was clipped by 4 bases and J by 3 bases, with 4 bases between them. DNA of the CDR3: TGTGCCAGCAGTTCGTACTACGAGCAGTACTTC. Its protein is CASSSYYEQYF.

This clone was recorded once. The CDR3 loop reads CASSQPGQGYGYTF. The CDR3, as DNA: TGTGCCAGCAGCCAACCGGGACAGGGGTATGGCTACACCTTC. The V call is TRBV3-1 (or the pseudogene TRBV3-2), the J call TRBJ1-2, with 10 bases identical to TRBD1. This CDR3 spans 14 amino acids. After removal of 2 bases from V and 5 bases from J, the junction contained 2 bases not matched to a gene. CDR1 and CDR2 from the germline V gene are LGHDT and YNNKEL (reference sequence).

The sample holds a few counts of this clone. The V call is TRBV7-9, the J call TRBJ2-7; 7 nucleotides line up with TRBD1. CDR1 and CDR2 from the germline V gene are SEHNR and FQNEAQ (reference sequence). The junction had 7 bases not matched to a gene; V was cut back by 5 bases and J by 3 bases. The length of the CDR3 is 14 residues. This CDR3 reads CASSRIQGSYEQYF. The CDR3 DNA sequence: TGTGCCAGCAGCCGTATACAGGGGAGCTACGAGCAGTACTTC.

The chain couples TRBV7-2 to TRBJ1-1; 8 nucleotides line up with TRBD1. With 5 bases clipped from V and 0 bases from J, the junction kept 2 bases outside the gene matches. This CDR3 region has 14 residues. CDR1 is SGHTA and CDR2 is FQGNSA in the germline V gene. The CDR3 DNA sequence: TGTGCCAGCAGCGGGACAGGCATGAACACTGAAGCTTTCTTT. This sequence encodes CASSGTGMNTEAFF.

This clone was seen ten or more times. The chain combines TRBV5-1 with TRBJ2-1; D gene ambiguous. V was trimmed by 8 bases and J by 0 bases, leaving 9 bases between them. Looked up from germline, CDR1 is SGHRS and CDR2 is YFSETQ. The CDR3 sequence is 13 residues long. The CDR3 loop is CASSPGSYNEQFF. The DNA of the CDR3 is TGCGCCAGTTCCCCGGGCTCCTACAATGAGCAGTTCTTC.

The V gene is TRBV10-1, the J gene TRBJ1-2, with TRBD1 matching over 7 bases. The CDR3 contains 14 residues. Germline CDR1 reads WNHNN; CDR2 reads SYGVQD (reference sequence). Trimming at V came to 4 bases and at J to 6 bases, leaving 8 bases not matched to a gene. The CDR3 DNA sequence: TGCGCCAGCAGTGGGCCGATCACAGGGGATGGCTACACCTTC. Protein product: CASSGPITGDGYTF.

V is TRBV5-1 and J is TRBJ2-2; 10 bases line up with TRBD2. CDR3 size: 17 residues. CDR1 and CDR2 from the germline V gene are SGHRS and YFSETQ. The ends lost 0 bases at V and 6 bases at J; junction bases unmatched: 8. The CDR3 DNA reads TGCGCCAGCAGCTTGGAGCCTAGCGGGAGCTCAGCCGGGGAGCTGTTTTTT. Translation: CASSLEPSGSSAGELFF.

The V and J genes are TRBV7-6 and TRBJ2-1; 9 bases align to TRBD2. The germline V gene encodes CDR1 SGHVS and CDR2 FNYEAQ. Unmatched junction bases numbered 7, after V lost 4 bases and J lost 3 bases. The CDR3 consists of 16 residues. CDR3 nucleotides: TGTGCCAGCAGCTCCCGCGGGGGGGCAGACTACAATGAGCAGTTCTTC. Translation: CASSSRGGADYNEQFF.

CDR3 in DNA: TGTGCCACCAGTCCACAGCTAGATACGCAGTATTTT. Encoded protein: CATSPQLDTQYF. The chain carries TRBV15 and TRBJ2-3; D not resolved. This CDR3 has 12 amino acids. CDR1 is LNHNV, CDR2 YYDKDF, per germline (reference sequence). V gave up 6 bases and J gave up 5 bases, with 9 bases separating them.

The rearrangement joins TRBV20-1 to TRBJ2-2; a weak D match, TRBD2 (6 bases). Germline V gives CDR1 DFQATT, CDR2 SNEGSKA (reference sequence). This CDR3 spans 13 amino acids. The V end was cut by 3 bases, the J end by 7 bases, with 12 bases between. CDR3 sequence (DNA): TGCAGTGCTAGTACCCGGGGGATCGGGGAGCTGTTTTTT. Encoded protein: CSASTRGIGELFF.

The chain uses TRBV24-1 and TRBJ2-1, with 13 bases that match TRBD2. Germline CDR1 and CDR2: KGHDR and SFDVKD. This CDR3 is built from 14 residues. The ends lost 9 bases at V and 7 bases at J; junction bases unmatched: 5. CDR3 sequence (DNA): TGTGCCACCGGACTAGCGGGAGAAATGAATGAGCAGTTCTTC. Translating it yields CATGLAGEMNEQFF.

On this clone: Distinct nucleotide sequences in the sample also encode this CDR3. The V and J genes are TRBV5-1 and TRBJ2-2; no clear D. Germline V lookup: CDR1 SGHRS, CDR2 YFSETQ. This CDR3 comprises 14 residues. The V and J ends lost 0 bases and 1 base respectively, with 4 bases between them. This CDR3 reads CASSLGQNTGELFF. As DNA, the CDR3 is TGCGCCAGCAGCTTGGGACAGAACACCGGGGAGCTGTTTTTT.

The chain couples TRBV28 to TRBJ1-2; no reliable D call. Germline CDR1 is MDHEN and CDR2 is SYDVKM. There are 12 residues in the CDR3. V was clipped by 7 bases and J by 6 bases, with 12 bases between them. The CDR3 protein is CASISGNHGYTF. CDR3 sequence (DNA): TGTGCCAGCATCTCGGGGAACCATGGCTACACCTTC.

This sequence joins TRBV28 and TRBJ2-1, with TRBD2 matching over 7 bases. The V segment lost 6 bases and the J segment 8 bases; nucleotides outside the gene matches: 13. Germline loops: CDR1 MDHEN, CDR2 SYDVKM. The CDR3 extends over 15 amino acids. The CDR3 protein is CASSPSGVQKYEQFF. The CDR3 bases are TGTGCCAGCAGCCCGAGCGGGGTTCAAAAATATGAGCAGTTCTTC.

The chain joins TRBV6-5 to TRBJ1-2, with D uncertain. The CDR3 spans 14 residues. Germline V lookup: CDR1 MNHEY, CDR2 SVGAGI. Trimming pared 10 bases from V and 4 bases from J, leaving 19 bases between. CDR3 coding DNA: TGTGCCATCTCGAGGGCAGGATATCGCTATGGCTACACCTTC. As protein: CAISRAGYRYGYTF.

The CDR3 is CATSAGGEQPQHF. The CDR3 DNA is TGTGCCACCAGTGCAGGGGGCGAGCAGCCCCAGCATTTT. The V call is TRBV24-1, the J call TRBJ1-5; 8 nucleotides agree with TRBD1. The CDR3 runs 13 residues. The germline gives CDR1 KGHDR, CDR2 SFDVKD. V was pared by 5 bases and J by 7 bases, with 3 bases of the junction left unmatched.

CDR3 DNA sequence: TGTGCCAGCAGCCGTAATCGGGGGGGCCTAGGTGAGCAGTTCTTC. Translating it yields CASSRNRGGLGEQFF. This sequence joins TRBV7-2 and TRBJ2-1; 8 nucleotides align to TRBD2. Per germline, CDR1 SGHTA and CDR2 FQGNSA. Trimming took 5 bases from V and 9 from J; bases not matched to a gene: 12. This CDR3 is 15 amino acids long.

The chain couples TRBV27 to TRBJ2-3, with 7 nucleotides matching TRBD1. The CDR3 has 20 amino acids. The V segment lost 5 bases and the J segment 0 bases; nucleotides outside the gene matches: 20. Per germline, CDR1 MNHEY and CDR2 SMNVEV (reference sequence). CDR3 nucleotide sequence: TGTGCCAGCAGTCCTTACATCCTCCCGACAGGGCCCGCTAGCACAGATACGCAGTATTTT. Its protein is CASSPYILPTGPASTDTQYF.